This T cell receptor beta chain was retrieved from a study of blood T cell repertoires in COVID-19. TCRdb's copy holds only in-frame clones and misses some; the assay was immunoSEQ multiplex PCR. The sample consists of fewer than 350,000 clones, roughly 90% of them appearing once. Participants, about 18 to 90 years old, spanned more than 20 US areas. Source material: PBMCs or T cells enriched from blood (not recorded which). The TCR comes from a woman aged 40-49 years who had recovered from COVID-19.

The CDR3 sequence is CASSLTDTQYF. The CDR3 DNA follows: TGTGCCAGCAGCCTAACAGATACGCAGTATTTT. The rearrangement joins TRBV7-9 to TRBJ2-3, with D unclear. Trimming removed 5 bases at V and 3 bases at J, with 3 bases between. This CDR3 is built from 11 residues. CDR1 is SEHNR, CDR2 FQNEAQ, per germline (reference sequence).